Only a few counts were recorded for the clone carrying this T cell receptor (beta chain). Its specificity is unknown. This sample stems from a study of blood T cells in healthy people across ages. Study-level results: Roughly linear declines in TCR beta diversity per million T cells occurred with age. The long-lived group displayed more naive CD4+ cells, plus higher diversity, than the aged donors did.

The study isolated at least 6.5 million PBMCs from each sample. J gave up 2 bases and V 7 bases, and 10 bases lay outside the gene matches. This CDR3 is 16 amino acids long. Per germline, CDR1 MNHEY and CDR2 SVGEGT. For the second PCR, which ran for roughly 7 to 11 cycles, a sample-barcoded 5' primer and a J-beta primer mix were used. TCRdb processed the 5' RACE reads anew with MiXCR; each CDR3 protein has one entry. Of about 640,000 distinct CDR3 sequences listed, 58% were seen once; the top ten hold 30% to 40%. Sequencing was carried out using blood. The source of this sequence is a man aged 55 to 70 in good health. The V gene is TRBV6-2 or TRBV6-3, the J gene TRBJ2-5, with TRBD2 matching over 10 bases. CDR3 region: CASNVLAGFGQETQYF. Written as DNA, the CDR3 is TGTGCCAGCAACGTACTAGCGGGGTTTGGTCAAGAGACCCAGTACTTC.